This is a list of T cell receptor beta chains from one sample in a study of blood T cell repertoires in COVID-19. Sequencing was performed with immunoSEQ multiplex PCR; in TCRdb, only in-frame clones are kept and a portion is missing. The sample comprises 250,000 or so clones, 90% of which are singletons, and roughly 2.7% rests with the top ten. Sequencing used peripheral blood. The receptors stem from a man aged 25 to 40 with COVID-19, enrolled during active disease. CDR3s include the opening cysteine and the closing phenylalanine or tryptophan. A D gene is named only where the DNA matches it firmly. A row's size may be missing; if present it is once, few, many or a size class.

J,D,size,V,DNA,CDR3
TRBJ1-3,TRBD1,once,TRBV9,TGTGCCAGCAGTCGACAGGGGGGCTCTGGAAACACCATATATTTT,CASSRQGGSGNTIYF
TRBJ2-6,TRBD1,.,TRBV3-1/TRBV3-2,TGTGCCAGCAGCCACCTCTTCAGGGACAGGAGATTCATCTCTGGGGCCAACGTCCTGACTTTC,CASSHLFRDRRFISGANVLTF
TRBJ1-2,.,once,TRBV19,TGTGCCAGTAGTATTACCCAGGGGACCTATGGCTACACCTTC,CASSITQGTYGYTF
TRBJ2-1,.,.,TRBV27,TGTGCCAGCAGTTTGTCTCGGCGGATCGAGCAGTTCTTC,CASSLSRRIEQFF
TRBJ1-4,.,.,TRBV19,TGTGCCAGTAGATACAGGGACCGGCCTAATGAAAAACTGTTTTTT,CASRYRDRPNEKLFF
TRBJ1-2,.,.,TRBV19,TGTGCCAGTAGTGCCCCCCAGGGGTCGGAGCCTAACTATGGCTACACCTTC,CASSAPQGSEPNYGYTF
TRBJ1-5,.,.,TRBV2,TGTGCCAGCCGAGGGCAGAGTGGCAATCAGCCCCAGCATTTT,CASRGQSGNQPQHF
TRBJ2-7,TRBD2,.,TRBV28,TGTGCCAGCAGTTCGTGGCGGGAGGGGGTGAACGAGCAGTACTTC,CASSSWREGVNEQYF
TRBJ1-5,TRBD1,.,TRBV6-6,TGTGCCAGCAGGGGACAGGGGGCTTATGGCAATCAGCCCCAGCATTTT,CASRGQGAYGNQPQHF
TRBJ2-7,TRBD2,.,TRBV30,TGTGCCTGGAGTTCGGGACTAGCGGGAGGGGGGGGGAACGAGCAGTACTTC,CAWSSGLAGGGGNEQYF
TRBJ2-1,.,.,TRBV5-4,TGTGCCAGCAGCCCCCCTACCGGGTCTAAGGCGGACAATGAGCAGTTCTTC,CASSPPTGSKADNEQFF
TRBJ1-6,TRBD1,.,TRBV14,TGTGCCAGCAGCCCGTGGACAGGGAATTCACCCCTCCACTTT,CASSPWTGNSPLHF
TRBJ1-1,.,.,TRBV27,TGTGCCAGCAGTTTCTTCGACAGTAACAATGAAGCTTTCTTT,CASSFFDSNNEAFF
TRBJ1-6,TRBD1,.,TRBV27,TGTGCCAGCCGGAACCCTAGACAGGGTGATAATTCACCCCTCCACTTT,CASRNPRQGDNSPLHF
TRBJ2-7,TRBD1,.,TRBV9,TGTGCCAGCAGCCCAACAGGGGATCGGGAGCAGTACTTC,CASSPTGDREQYF
TRBJ2-7,TRBD1,few,TRBV18,TGTGCCAGCTCACCGGGATGGGACAGCTCCTACGAGCAGTACTTC,CASSPGWDSSYEQYF
TRBJ2-7,TRBD2,.,TRBV19,TGTGCCAGTAGTCTAGGGGCTAGCGGAGCCTACGAGCAGTACTTC,CASSLGASGAYEQYF
TRBJ2-7,.,.,TRBV4-3,TGCGCCAGCAGCCAAGATCGTGAGGGATGGTACGAGCAGTACTTC,CASSQDREGWYEQYF
TRBJ1-4,.,.,TRBV19,TGTGCCAGTAGTTCGCCGGACATCCTAAGGAAAAAACTGTTTTTT,CASSSPDILRKKLFF
TRBJ1-5,TRBD1,.,TRBV7-8,TGTGCCAGCAGCTTATGGAGGACAGGGGGATATCAGCCCCAGCATTTT,CASSLWRTGGYQPQHF
TRBJ2-1,TRBD1,.,TRBV5-4,TGTGCCAGCAGCTTGGATGTCGGGACAGGGAGTATGTGGCAGTTCTTC,CASSLDVGTGSMWQFF
TRBJ1-2,TRBD1,.,TRBV6-5,TGTGCCAGCAGATCGGGACAGGAGTTAAACTATGGCTACACCTTC,CASRSGQELNYGYTF
TRBJ2-5,TRBD1,.,TRBV19,TGTGCCAGTAGTATTCAGGGGGCCGAGACCCAGTACTTC,CASSIQGAETQYF
TRBJ1-2,.,.,TRBV9,TGTGCCAGCAGCCTTGATCAGGGGCCAAGACCGAACTATGGCTACACCTTC,CASSLDQGPRPNYGYTF
TRBJ1-2,.,.,TRBV5-1,TGCGCCAGCAGCTTGGGACAGTCCGAGGTTCCTTATGGCTACACCTTC,CASSLGQSEVPYGYTF
TRBJ2-3,TRBD2,.,TRBV28,TGTGCCAGCAGTTTATACGGGGGGGCTGCAGATACGCAGTATTTT,CASSLYGGAADTQYF
TRBJ1-2,.,once,TRBV11-2,TGTGCCAGCAGCCCCGGGGGGGGAAACTATGGCTACACCTTC,CASSPGGGNYGYTF
TRBJ1-2,.,.,TRBV5-4,TGTGCCAGCAGCTTGGGCGCAGGGCGCTATGGCTACACCTTC,CASSLGAGRYGYTF
TRBJ2-6,TRBD1,.,TRBV9,TGTGCCAGCAGCGTCGGAGCCAATACAGGGGGCGAAGGCTCTGGGGCCAACGTCCTGACTTTC,CASSVGANTGGEGSGANVLTF
TRBJ2-2,.,.,TRBV28,TGTGCCAGCAGTTTGATGTCAGGGGGGATTGCCGGGGAGCTGTTTTTT,CASSLMSGGIAGELFF
TRBJ1-1,.,.,TRBV21-1,TGTGCCAGCAGCAAAGTCCAGACAGGGGGCGCCTTGAACACTGAAGCTTTCTTT,CASSKVQTGGALNTEAFF
TRBJ1-4,.,.,TRBV19,TGTGCCAGTAGAGTGACAGGAACTAATGAAAAACTGTTTTTT,CASRVTGTNEKLFF
TRBJ2-1,TRBD2,once,TRBV9,TGTGCCAGCAGCCCATCAACTAGCGGAGGGAATGAGCAGTTCTTC,CASSPSTSGGNEQFF
TRBJ2-1,TRBD1,.,TRBV15,TGTGCCACCAGCAGAGGACGCACCGGGACAGGGGTTTTGAGGCTTTTAAATGAGCAGTTCTTC,CATSRGRTGTGVLRLLNEQFF
TRBJ2-2,.,.,TRBV7-2,TGTGCCAGCAGCTTAATAAATCCCGGGGAGCTGTTTTTT,CASSLINPGELFF
TRBJ2-1,TRBD2,.,TRBV10-3,TGTGCCATCGGACACGGGACTAGCGGGGGCCCAACCTACAATGAGCAGTTCTTC,CAIGHGTSGGPTYNEQFF
TRBJ1-6,.,.,TRBV3-1/TRBV3-2,TGTGCCAGCAGTCGGAATTCACCCCTCCACTTT,CASSRNSPLHF
TRBJ2-2,TRBD1,.,TRBV6-4,TGTGCCAGCAGTCATACTTGGACAGGGGGGAACACCGGGGAGCTGTTTTTT,CASSHTWTGGNTGELFF
TRBJ2-7,.,.,TRBV28,TGTGCCAGCAGCCGGCCAGGGGTTTACGAGCAGTACTTC,CASSRPGVYEQYF
TRBJ2-1,TRBD1,few,TRBV6-2/TRBV6-3,TGTGCCAGCAGTTACAGACAGGGTCCCTACAATGAGCAGTTCTTC,CASSYRQGPYNEQFF
TRBJ2-1,.,.,TRBV28,TGTGCCAGCCCTCCTACCGGGACTCGGGAAATGGGGGAGCAGTTCTTC,CASPPTGTREMGEQFF
TRBJ1-1,.,.,TRBV7-2,TGTGCCAGCAGCGTCAACGGGGTGAACACTGAAGCTTTCTTT,CASSVNGVNTEAFF
TRBJ2-7,TRBD1,.,TRBV13,TGTGCCAGCAGCTACCGACAGGGGGTCCCCTACGAGCAGTACTTC,CASSYRQGVPYEQYF
TRBJ2-1,TRBD1,.,TRBV5-6,TGTGCCAGCAGCTTGGTACAGGGGGAGCAGTTCTTC,CASSLVQGEQFF
TRBJ2-7,.,.,TRBV25-1,TGTGCCAGCAACCCTGGGACTCCTACCTACGAGCAGTACTTC,CASNPGTPTYEQYF
TRBJ2-2,TRBD1,.,TRBV5-1,TGCGCCAGCAGCGGCGGGGCAGGGGGCAACACCGGGGAGCTGTTTTTT,CASSGGAGGNTGELFF
TRBJ2-7,TRBD1,.,TRBV29-1,TGCAGCGGGACGGGACAGGGGTTCGACGAGCAGTACTTC,CSGTGQGFDEQYF
TRBJ2-1,TRBD2,.,TRBV24-1,TGTGCCACCAGTGACCAGACTAGCGGGAACGACAATGAGCAGTTCTTC,CATSDQTSGNDNEQFF
TRBJ1-2,.,few,TRBV10-3,TGTGCCATCACCCCCCAGGGTAACTATGGCTACACCTTC,CAITPQGNYGYTF
TRBJ2-7,TRBD2,.,TRBV7-2,TGTGCCAGCAGCCGTGGGCTAGCGGAGCCATACGAGCAGTACTTC,CASSRGLAEPYEQYF
TRBJ2-7,TRBD2,.,TRBV7-2,TGTGCCAGCAGCTTGGGCCTGACTAGCGGGAGGGCCACCGAGCAGTACTTC,CASSLGLTSGRATEQYF
TRBJ2-1,TRBD2,.,TRBV7-2,TGTGCCAGCAGCTTAGGGCTAGCGGGAGTTGAGCAGTTCTTC,CASSLGLAGVEQFF
TRBJ1-1,.,.,TRBV27,TGTGCCAGCAGTCCCCAGACAGGTGGTTGGGGCATGAACACTGAAGCTTTCTTT,CASSPQTGGWGMNTEAFF
TRBJ1-6,TRBD1,.,TRBV4-3,TGCGCCAGCAGCCAAGGTACAGGGGGTCAGGACCTAGGTTCACCCCTCCACTTT,CASSQGTGGQDLGSPLHF